One sample yielded the 5 T cell receptor beta chains listed below, sequenced in a study of T cells after yellow fever vaccination. TCRdb reanalysed the 5' RACE reads using MiXCR and keeps one entry per CDR3 protein. Of roughly 190,000 distinct CDR3 sequences in the sample, more than 9.5% were seen once. Sequenced here: CD8+ T cells sorted from PBMCs, sampled 15 days after the yellow fever booster vaccination. The receptors stem from a man aged 18 to 29 who received the YFV17D yellow fever vaccine.

The chain employs TRBV27 and TRBJ1-5, with TRBD1 matching 8 bases. Germline CDR1 MNHEY, CDR2 SMNVEV (reference sequence). The CDR3 extends over 14 amino acids. Losses at the gene ends were 5 bases for V and 11 bases for J; bases not matched to a gene: 11. The CDR3 protein is CASSVDSYRGAQHF. For the CDR3, the DNA is TGTGCCAGCAGTGTTGACAGTTACAGGGGGGCCCAGCATTTT.

This clonotype turned up a few times. This chain connects TRBV5-1 to TRBJ2-7; 9 bases are a match to TRBD1. Germline-derived CDR1 and CDR2 are SGHRS and YFSETQ. The ends lost 4 bases at V and 3 bases at J; junction bases unmatched: 5. This CDR3 spans 14 amino acids. In nucleotides, the CDR3 is TGCGCCAGCAGCCTCCGGGACAGGGTCTACGAGCAGTACTTC. It specifies CASSLRDRVYEQYF.

The sample holds many counts of this clonotype. V is TRBV5-1 and J is TRBJ2-3, with D tentatively TRBD1 (6 bases). This CDR3 contains 17 residues. V dropped 7 bases and J dropped 2 bases, with 23 bases sitting between them. Germline V gene lookup returns CDR1 SGHRS and CDR2 YFSETQ. The CDR3: CASHSPDVQGFTDTQYF. CDR3 DNA: TGCGCCAGCCATTCCCCCGATGTACAGGGCTTCACAGATACGCAGTATTTT.

This clonotype showed up many times. The rearrangement links TRBV12-3 or TRBV12-4 to TRBJ2-1; D is uncertain. V lost 2 bases and J 5 bases, leaving 4 bases between the germline ends. The CDR3 covers 12 residues. CDR3 loop: CASSLPNNEQFF. For the CDR3, the DNA is TGTGCCAGCAGTTTACCTAACAATGAGCAGTTCTTC.

This clonotype was counted many times. V is TRBV4-1 and J is TRBJ2-5; TRBD2 matches at 11 bases. This CDR3 has 15 amino acids. Germline V gene data show CDR1 as MGHRA and CDR2 as YSYEKL. Unmatched junction bases numbered 5, after V lost 5 bases and J lost 3 bases. The CDR3 protein is CASSAGTSGKETQYF. DNA for the CDR3: TGCGCCAGCAGCGCAGGGACTAGCGGCAAAGAGACCCAGTACTTC.